The 5 T cell receptor beta chains below all came from one sample that was sequenced in a study of cytomegalovirus exposure and HLA in healthy donors (dated by TCRdb to 2016 to 2017). Libraries were made using the immunoSEQ multiplex PCR assay. For the multiplex PCR, a mixture combining 60 forward primers for TCR Vbeta segments and 13 reverse primers for TCR Jbeta segments was used. TCRdb took this table from immuneACCESS and kept in-frame rearrangements with V and J called. Such tables lack part of the clones; where checked against another copy, unresolved V genes explain under half of the gap, and the rest is unexplained. The sample table on file contains around 140,000 clones. 0.96% of the sample is in the top ten clones. Sequencing was done on a sample of PBMCs. These receptors were taken from a male donor in good health and CMV-seronegative.

The rearrangement uses TRBV6-5 and TRBJ2-7, with 8 bases identical to TRBD1. The CDR3 runs 16 residues. J gave up 5 bases and V 1 base, and 10 bases lay outside the gene matches. Germline CDR1 and CDR2: MNHEY and SVGAGI. The CDR3 here is CASSYLQGAIEDEQYF. The CDR3 nucleotides are TGTGCCAGCAGTTACTTGCAGGGGGCGATCGAAGACGAGCAGTACTTC.

The chain joins TRBV6-1 to TRBJ1-4, with 9 bases identical to TRBD1. V gave up 0 bases and J gave up 8 bases; unmatched junction bases: 7. The germline V gene encodes CDR1 MNHNS and CDR2 SASEGT. This CDR3 contains 16 residues. CDR3 amino acids: CASSEAGGTGREKLFF. The CDR3 DNA reads TGTGCCAGCAGTGAAGCGGGAGGGACAGGGAGGGAAAAACTGTTTTTT.

This rearrangement joins TRBV18 to TRBJ2-7; TRBD1 matches 12 bases. The CDR3 contains 17 residues. Germline CDR1 and CDR2: KGHSH and LQKENI. The J segment lost 6 bases and the V segment lost 3 bases, leaving 12 bases of the junction unmatched. CDR3 amino acids: CASSPKGPGQGASEQYF. Here the CDR3 DNA reads TGTGCCAGCTCACCGAAGGGTCCGGGACAGGGGGCCTCCGAGCAGTACTTC.

The gene calls are TRBV11-2 and TRBJ2-2; tentatively, D is TRBD2 (7 bases). The ends were cut back, 5 bases at V and 0 bases at J, with 16 bases in the middle. This CDR3 region has 17 residues. Germline V lookup: CDR1 SGHAT, CDR2 FQNNGV. CDR3 in amino acids: CASSRLGGAANTGELFF. CDR3 in DNA: TGTGCCAGCAGCCGACTGGGGGGGGCCGCGAACACCGGGGAGCTGTTTTTT. Drawing the rest from reference TRBV11-2 and TRBJ2-2, the complete variable domain is EAGVAQSPRYKIIEKRQSVAFWCNPISGHATLYWYQQILGQGPKLLIQFQNNGVVDDSQLPKDRFSAERLKGVDSTLKIQPAKLEDSAVYLCASSRLGGAANTGELFFGEGSRLTVL.

The V call is TRBV28, the J call TRBJ1-3; unclear D gene. CDR1 is MDHEN, CDR2 SYDVKM, per germline. This CDR3 contains 14 residues. The ends were cut back, 8 bases at V and 0 bases at J, with 11 bases in the middle. The chain's CDR3 is CASGYGSSGNTIYF. The DNA for the CDR3 is TGTGCCAGCGGTTACGGGAGCTCTGGAAACACCATATATTTT.